This TCR beta chain was observed in a study of shared clonotypes between healthy human individuals. Profiled with immunoSEQ multiplex PCR; TCRdb holds only in-frame clones, not every one. There are about 580,000 clones in the sample; 95% to 98% occur only once, and approximately 0.33% lies in the top ten. Findings and caveats of the study: Genetic and exposure-history diversity was limited by the few donors. Sharing across several donors was seen in roughly 5% of naive CD4 clonotypes. Rarefaction showed that sequencing of sorted subsets was incomplete (despite large depth). Naive subsets tended to show greater estimated richness than memory subsets.

The V end was cut by 2 bases, the J end by 5 bases, with 25 bases between. The CDR3 contains 18 residues. The germline V gene encodes CDR1 SGHAT and CDR2 FQNNGV. Only CD45RO-negative cells positively selected for CCR7 counted as naive CD8 cells, so terminally differentiated effector memory CD45RA+ cells were excluded. About this clone itself: Its antigen is unidentified.

The V call is TRBV11-2, the J call TRBJ2-7, with D perhaps matching TRBD2 (6 bases). The TCR was taken from a man between 25 and 39 years old in good health. Source material: naive CD8+ T cells sorted from blood. CDR3 in DNA: TGTGCCAGCAGCTTAAACCTCGGTGGAGGGAATCTTCCTCACGAGCAGTACTTC. Translating it yields CASSLNLGGGNLPHEQYF.